The 24 T cell receptor beta chains below were found in one sample sequenced in a study of blood T cell repertoires in COVID-19. Clones were sequenced by immunoSEQ multiplex PCR, and TCRdb holds only the in-frame ones, with some missing. The table lists 250,000 to 350,000 clones, about 90% of them singletons. The specimen sequenced was PBMCs or T cells enriched from blood (not recorded which). These receptor sequences come from a woman aged 18-35 years with acute COVID-19.

The chain recombines TRBV6-4 with TRBJ2-3; D perhaps matches TRBD2 (6 bases). V was cut by 3 bases and J by 0 bases, with 10 bases left in between. This CDR3 region has 15 residues. Per the germline V gene, CDR1 is MRHNA and CDR2 is SNTAGT. The CDR3 DNA sequence: TGTGCCAGCAGTGATGGGCGGGGAAGCACAGATACGCAGTATTTT. Translated: CASSDGRGSTDTQYF.

This clone was seen more than once but under ten times. The rearrangement links TRBV15 to TRBJ1-6; D not certain. Trimming shortened V by 1 base and J by 10 bases, and 14 bases separated the two germline ends. Germline V gene sequence: CDR1 LNHNV, CDR2 YYDKDF (reference sequence). This CDR3 region has 15 residues. The CDR3 sequence is CATSRGFGDGSPLHF. Written as DNA, the CDR3 is TGTGCCACCAGCAGAGGATTCGGGGATGGGTCACCCCTCCACTTT.

The chain has TRBV3-1 (or the pseudogene TRBV3-2) and TRBJ2-2; no clear D. This CDR3 is 13 amino acids long. Trimming removed 2 bases from V and 5 bases from J, with 6 bases in between. Germline CDR1 is LGHDT and CDR2 is YNNKEL (reference sequence). The CDR3 reads CASSQTWTGELFF. The CDR3 DNA follows: TGTGCCAGCAGCCAAACTTGGACCGGGGAGCTGTTTTTT.

The genes are TRBV19 and TRBJ1-2; a possible D gene is TRBD1 (5 bases). This CDR3 contains 17 residues. The germline gives CDR1 LNHDA, CDR2 SQIVND (reference sequence). Deletions cut 3 bases from V and 4 bases from J, with 21 bases between. The DNA for the CDR3 is TGTGCCAGTAGTATCTCAGGGCCGAGCTCGGCGGTCTATGGCTACACCTTC. Amino acids: CASSISGPSSAVYGYTF.

The chain links TRBV30 to TRBJ2-5; the D gene is possibly TRBD1 (6 bases). This CDR3 comprises 16 residues. The germline CDR1 and CDR2 sequences are GTSNPN and SVGIG (reference sequence). The V end lost 3 bases, the J end lost 2 bases, and 19 bases lay between the germline ends. The CDR3 region is CAWRGVTGSVQETQYF. The CDR3 DNA reads as TGTGCCTGGAGGGGGGTTACAGGGTCTGTACAAGAGACCCAGTACTTC. Full variable domain (remainder filled in from reference TRBV30 and TRBJ2-5): SQTIHQWPATLVQPVGSPLSLECTVEGTSNPNLYWYRQAAGRGLQLLFYSVGIGQISSEVPQNLSASRPQDRQFILSSKKLLLSDSGFYLCAWRGVTGSVQETQYFGPGTRLLVL.

CDR3 protein: CASSQVTAETTTVSNQPQHF. In DNA form, the CDR3 reads TGTGCCAGCAGCCAAGTAACGGCAGAAACGACAACGGTTAGCAATCAGCCCCAGCATTTT. The J gene is TRBJ1-5, the V gene TRBV3-1 (or the pseudogene TRBV3-2), with D unresolved. V lost 1 base and J 0 bases, leaving 22 bases between the germline ends. Germline CDR1 is LGHDT and CDR2 is YNNKEL (reference sequence). The CDR3 runs 20 residues.

This clone has only one observation. The chain links TRBV3-1 (or the pseudogene TRBV3-2) to TRBJ2-7, with TRBD2 matching over 7 bases. From germline, CDR1 is LGHDT and CDR2 YNNKEL (reference sequence). The CDR3 has 14 amino acids. Trimming took 3 bases from V and 2 from J; bases not matched to a gene: 4. This chain's CDR3 is CASSHQREAYEQYF. The CDR3 nucleotides read TGTGCCAGCAGCCATCAACGGGAGGCCTACGAGCAGTACTTC.

This clone occurred a few times. V gene TRBV7-2 combines with J gene TRBJ2-2; D ambiguous. The V gene lost 2 bases and the J gene lost 3 bases, with 10 bases spanning the gap. This CDR3 spans 15 amino acids. Germline CDR1 is SGHTA and CDR2 is FQGNSA. The CDR3 DNA follows: TGTGCCAGCAGCTTATTCAATTTAGACACCGGGGAGCTGTTTTTT. Translating it yields CASSLFNLDTGELFF.

The J gene is TRBJ1-2, the V gene TRBV6-2 or TRBV6-3; the D gene is possibly TRBD1 (5 bases). The CDR3 consists of 14 residues. Germline CDR1 and CDR2: MNHEY and SVGEGT. Trimming shortened V by 2 bases and J by 4 bases, and 11 bases separated the two germline ends. The CDR3 here is CASSYRDSSYGYTF. As DNA, the CDR3 is TGTGCCAGCAGTTACCGTGACAGTTCCTATGGCTACACCTTC.

This chain links TRBV2 with TRBJ2-7; 16 bases align to TRBD2. The V segment lost 11 bases and the J segment 0 bases; nucleotides outside the gene matches: 4. Germline loops: CDR1 SNHLY, CDR2 FYNNEI. CDR3 length equals 15 residues. Here the CDR3 reads CASGLAGGPSYEQYF. The CDR3, as DNA: TGTGCCTCGGGACTAGCGGGAGGGCCCTCCTACGAGCAGTACTTC.

This clone showed up just once. The V and J genes are TRBV29-1 and TRBJ1-3; D is ambiguous. Trimming stripped 4 bases from V and 4 bases from J, with 11 bases between. The CDR3 loop spans 13 amino acids. Germline CDR1 reads SQVTM; CDR2 reads ANQGSEA. The CDR3 DNA is TGCAGCGTTGTGCCGGGAGGGGGAAACACCATATATTTT. Protein sequence: CSVVPGGGNTIYF.

The chain couples TRBV28 to TRBJ2-7, with a tentative D call TRBD1 (5 bases). Germline V CDR1 and CDR2: MDHEN, SYDVKM. V was cut by 2 bases and J by 7 bases, with 18 bases left in between. The CDR3 has 15 residues. CDR3 nucleotides: TGTGCCAGCAGTTTACACTCGACAGTCCGTCGGGAGCAGTACTTC. Translating it yields CASSLHSTVRREQYF.

The J gene is TRBJ1-1, the V gene TRBV7-8; the D is unclear. The CDR3 sequence is 15 residues long. V lost 6 bases and J 5 bases, leaving 19 bases between the germline ends. In germline, CDR1 is SGHVS, CDR2 FQNEAQ. The CDR3 protein is CASRGIKGRGTEAFF. DNA of the CDR3: TGTGCCAGCAGGGGGATAAAGGGAAGAGGGACTGAAGCTTTCTTT.

V usage is TRBV28 and J usage is TRBJ2-4, with D maybe TRBD2 (6 bases). The CDR3 covers 12 residues. Germline CDR1 MDHEN, CDR2 SYDVKM. Between the trimmed V and J ends, which lost 6 bases and 6 bases, there was a span of 9 bases. The CDR3 loop is CASRGAGNIQYF. CDR3 sequence (DNA): TGTGCCAGCAGGGGAGCGGGAAACATTCAGTACTTC.

V and J are TRBV6-5 and TRBJ1-4, with TRBD1 matching over 7 bases. V lost 9 bases to trimming and J lost 7 bases; unmatched junction nucleotides: 11. Germline assignment: CDR1 MNHEY and CDR2 SVGAGI. The CDR3 runs to 14 residues. This CDR3 is CASRYGTDGEKLFF. In nucleotides, the CDR3 is TGTGCCAGTAGATACGGGACAGATGGTGAAAAACTGTTTTTT.

V usage is TRBV9 and J usage is TRBJ2-6; 8 bases line up with TRBD1. The CDR3 is 19 amino acids. V shed 3 bases, J shed 0 bases, and the junction held 11 bases outside the gene matches. Germline CDR1 is SGDLS and CDR2 is YYNGEE. CDR3: CASSDKKGQAYSGANVLTF. CDR3 in DNA: TGTGCCAGCAGCGACAAGAAGGGACAGGCCTACTCTGGGGCCAACGTCCTGACTTTC.

The rearrangement joins TRBV5-6 to TRBJ2-1; TRBD1 matches 8 bases. The J segment lost 4 bases and the V segment lost 5 bases, leaving 5 bases of the junction unmatched. The CDR3 runs to 14 residues. Germline V lookup: CDR1 SGHDT, CDR2 YYEEEE. In nucleotides, the CDR3 is TGTGCCAGCAGTCCCGGGACAGGATACAATGAGCAGTTCTTC. It codes for CASSPGTGYNEQFF.

This chain joins TRBV5-1 and TRBJ2-2, with TRBD2 identical over 10 bases. Germline-derived CDR1 and CDR2 are SGHRS and YFSETQ. The CDR3 is 16 residues long. V shed 0 bases, J shed 5 bases, and the junction held 4 bases outside the gene matches. CDR3 nucleotide sequence: TGCGCCAGCAGCTTGGCTAGCGGGAGTGGTACCGGGGAGCTGTTTTTT. It specifies CASSLASGSGTGELFF.

This clone was detected only once. The rearrangement uses TRBV18 and TRBJ1-3; 8 bases match TRBD1. Per germline, CDR1 KGHSH and CDR2 LQKENI. The CDR3 extends over 17 amino acids. With V trimmed by 4 bases and J by 0 bases, 8 bases remained unmatched. CDR3 in amino acids: CASSRTRQGPSGNTIYF. The CDR3 bases are TGTGCCAGCTCACGAACCCGACAGGGGCCCTCTGGAAACACCATATATTTT.

The gene calls are TRBV2 and TRBJ1-2; 10 nucleotides align to TRBD1. CDR1 SNHLY and CDR2 FYNNEI come from the germline V gene. The CDR3 has 14 residues. The ends lost 8 bases at V and 5 bases at J; junction bases unmatched: 8. This CDR3 reads CASSGQGLWYGYTF. In DNA, the CDR3 is TGTGCCAGCTCGGGACAGGGGTTATGGTATGGCTACACCTTC.

This clone was seen a few times. The genes are TRBV9 and TRBJ2-5, with TRBD2 matching 9 bases. With V trimmed by 4 bases and J by 5 bases, 6 bases remained unmatched. The CDR3 sequence is 14 residues long. The germline V gene encodes CDR1 SGDLS and CDR2 YYNGEE. CDR3 sequence: CASSPPGLAETQYF. The CDR3 nucleotides read TGTGCCAGCAGCCCACCGGGACTAGCTGAGACCCAGTACTTC.

The chain uses TRBV5-1 and TRBJ2-1, with TRBD2 matching 9 bases. The CDR3 is 16 residues long. V was clipped by 4 bases and J by 6 bases; unmatched bases: 11. Germline CDR1 reads SGHRS; CDR2 reads YFSETQ. This CDR3 is CASSLVAGVVINEQFF. CDR3 sequence (DNA): TGCGCCAGCAGCCTAGTAGCGGGAGTGGTCATCAATGAGCAGTTCTTC.

The rearrangement uses TRBV24-1 and TRBJ2-1; 14 nucleotides match TRBD2. After removal of 2 bases from V and 6 bases from J, the junction contained 2 bases not matched to a gene. Germline V CDR1 and CDR2: KGHDR, SFDVKD. This CDR3 contains 16 residues. The CDR3 sequence: CATSDSGTSGGNEQFF. The CDR3 DNA reads TGTGCCACCAGTGATTCGGGGACTAGCGGGGGCAATGAGCAGTTCTTC.

V usage is TRBV28 and J usage is TRBJ1-1, with 10 nucleotides matching TRBD1. Losses at the gene ends were 5 bases for V and 6 bases for J; bases not matched to a gene: 6. There are 14 residues in the CDR3. The germline CDR1 and CDR2 sequences are MDHEN and SYDVKM. The CDR3 sequence is CASSAPGQGSEAFF. Here the CDR3 DNA reads TGTGCCAGCAGTGCTCCGGGACAGGGGTCTGAAGCTTTCTTT.